This TCR beta chain was recovered during a study of control samples from healthy donors and cancer patients. Germline V gives CDR1 MRHNA, CDR2 SNTAGT. V shed 4 bases and J shed 0 bases, with 5 bases lying between them. This CDR3 has 13 amino acids. The table lists this clone with a count of one. Assay: immunoSEQ multiplex PCR; the TCRdb copy retains only in-frame clones and omits some. This table holds 250,000 to 300,000 clones, around 80% found once. The TCR was taken from an older woman with lung cancer. Specimen: PBMCs. The rearrangement links TRBV6-4 to TRBJ2-3; D is undetermined. CDR3 DNA: TGTGCCAGCAGTGCCGCTAGCACAGATACGCAGTATTTT. Its translation is CASSAASTDTQYF.